This is a list of T cell receptor beta chains from one sample in a study of cytomegalovirus exposure and HLA in healthy donors. Repertoires were generated with immunoSEQ multiplex PCR, while TCRdb's copy carries only in-frame clones and drops some. The sample shows about 160,000 clones, 75% to 85% of them seen only once. The sample taken for sequencing was PBMCs. Every receptor here comes from a middle-aged man in good health and CMV-seropositive. Both conserved end residues are part of each CDR3. The D gene is left open where the match is weak. Clone size is given for some rows only: seen once, a few or many times, or a class if the clone is expanded.

j_call: TRBJ2-2
clone_size: NA
d_call: TRBD1
v_call: TRBV5-4
cdr3_nt: TGTGCCAGCAGCTTGCCTCGGGACAGGTCGGAGGCGAACACCGGGGAGCTGTTTTTT
cdr3_aa: CASSLPRDRSEANTGELFF

j_call: TRBJ2-2
clone_size: NA
d_call: TRBD2
v_call: TRBV19
cdr3_nt: TGTGCCAGTATTCCTAGCGGGCCTGTGGCCGGGGAGCTGTTTTTT
cdr3_aa: CASIPSGPVAGELFF

j_call: TRBJ1-6
clone_size: NA
d_call: NA
v_call: TRBV6-4
cdr3_nt: TGTGCCAGACAGAATTCACCCCTCCACTTT
cdr3_aa: CARQNSPLHF

j_call: TRBJ2-1
clone_size: NA
d_call: NA
v_call: TRBV19
cdr3_nt: TGTGCCAGTAGTATAGGACTGGGGGCTGGGGACGGACATGAGCAGTTCTTC
cdr3_aa: CASSIGLGAGDGHEQFF

j_call: TRBJ1-1
clone_size: NA
d_call: NA
v_call: TRBV19
cdr3_nt: TGTGCCAGTAGTACGAACAGGGTAGGCACTGAAGCTTTCTTT
cdr3_aa: CASSTNRVGTEAFF

j_call: TRBJ1-5
clone_size: NA
d_call: TRBD1
v_call: TRBV4-1
cdr3_nt: TGCGCCAGCAGCCCGAGCCGGGACAGGGGAAGGCCCCAGCATTTT
cdr3_aa: CASSPSRDRGRPQHF

j_call: TRBJ1-3
clone_size: NA
d_call: NA
v_call: TRBV14
cdr3_nt: TGTGCCAGCAGCCTCCTGACACAGTTCTCTGGAAACACCATATATTTT
cdr3_aa: CASSLLTQFSGNTIYF

j_call: TRBJ2-5
clone_size: NA
d_call: TRBD1
v_call: TRBV11-3
cdr3_nt: TGTGCCAGCAGCTTCAGACAGGGTTCCGGGGAGACCCAGTACTTC
cdr3_aa: CASSFRQGSGETQYF

j_call: TRBJ2-6
clone_size: NA
d_call: NA
v_call: TRBV10-1
cdr3_nt: TGCGCCAGCAGCTACGTTCGTGGTGGGAGGCTCCACTCTGGGGCCAACGTCCTGACTTTC
cdr3_aa: CASSYVRGGRLHSGANVLTF

j_call: TRBJ2-7
clone_size: once
d_call: NA
v_call: TRBV11-2
cdr3_nt: TGTGCCAGCAGCCGGTTGGTGACAGGCAATGACTACGAGCAGTACTTC
cdr3_aa: CASSRLVTGNDYEQYF

j_call: TRBJ2-2
clone_size: NA
d_call: TRBD2
v_call: TRBV9
cdr3_nt: TGTGCCAGCAGCTCGAGCGGGAGGGCCGCCGGGGAGCTGTTTTTT
cdr3_aa: CASSSSGRAAGELFF

j_call: TRBJ2-2
clone_size: NA
d_call: TRBD2
v_call: TRBV15
cdr3_nt: TGTGCCACCAGCAGCCCCGGGACTAGGGTGCCCGGGGAGCTGTTTTTT
cdr3_aa: CATSSPGTRVPGELFF

j_call: TRBJ2-7
clone_size: few
d_call: TRBD1
v_call: TRBV6-1
cdr3_nt: TGTGCCAGCAGTGGGGCTCCGGGACAGGGGGCGCCGGGCGAGCAGTACTTC
cdr3_aa: CASSGAPGQGAPGEQYF

j_call: TRBJ1-6
clone_size: NA
d_call: NA
v_call: TRBV2
cdr3_nt: TGTGCCAGCAGTCAAACAGGGAGCTCCTATAATTCACCCCTCCACTTT
cdr3_aa: CASSQTGSSYNSPLHF

j_call: TRBJ2-3
clone_size: NA
d_call: TRBD2
v_call: TRBV9
cdr3_nt: TGTGCCAGCAGCGTAGGACTAGCGGGGTCTGATAATACGCAGTATTTT
cdr3_aa: CASSVGLAGSDNTQYF

j_call: TRBJ1-1
clone_size: NA
d_call: NA
v_call: TRBV7-9
cdr3_nt: TGTGCCAGCAGCTCGTCGGGGGGGACCACTGAAGCTTTCTTT
cdr3_aa: CASSSSGGTTEAFF

j_call: TRBJ2-3
clone_size: NA
d_call: TRBD2
v_call: TRBV7-9
cdr3_nt: TGTGCCAGCAGCTTAAGTACTAGCGGGGGGGTGAATCGGTATTTT
cdr3_aa: CASSLSTSGGVNRYF